This TCR beta chain comes out of a study of blood T cell repertoires in COVID-19 (dated by TCRdb to 2018 to 2021). Context from the whole study: Samples from collaborators originated in the United States, Italy and Spain and spanned both the acute and convalescent phases of COVID-19. The prospective study material was composed of cDNA or gDNA derived from T cells, B-cell-depleted T cells, or PBMCs. Subjects who had been exposed to COVID-19, were actively infected with it, or had recovered from it provided the deeply sampled blood TCRbeta repertoires that made up the dataset. A freely available public database, intended as a resource for researchers studying the immune response to SARS-CoV-2, is where the repertoires were released. The samples were drawn from two sources: the first 160 participants of the ongoing ImmuneRACE study, and 1,254 subjects contributed by 6 global collaborators. Sample metadata almost always included a de-identified subject ID, COVID-19 status, age in years and sex. Where available, HLA class I and class II types were taken from metadata supplied by the sample provider and were not determined by assay-based typing. Study-wide conclusions, independent of this receptor: How much clinical and demographic metadata was included differed by source and by participant, and the metadata was provided uncurated.

One collaborating source in Seattle enrolled patients during active infection and followed them longitudinally through the course of disease. Whole blood was collected in K2EDTA tubes by collaborating institutions according to the institutions' own protocols. For TCRbeta analysis, collaborators shipped samples as frozen whole blood, isolated PBMCs, or DNA extracted from either of those sample types. TCRbeta CDR3 regions were amplified from genomic DNA using the immunoSEQ Assay, a bias-controlled multiplex PCR. As for the original processing: The number of nucleated cells in each sample was estimated from the amplification of reference gene primers within the assay. To quantify the absolute abundance of each unique TCRbeta CDR3 rearrangement, sequence reads were collapsed and filtered. For each sample, productive Simpson clonality was calculated by taking the square root of Simpson's diversity index across productive rearrangements. TCRdb re-hosts the immuneACCESS table, in-frame sequences only. Its copies lack some clones; in the studies checked, an unresolved V gene accounts for under half of them, and the cause for the rest is not known. From that table come the V and J calls and clone size; the DNA was used to work out D and trimming. This sample holds about 220,000 clones; 75% to 85% were observed only once. The ten largest clones take up approximately 2.3% of the sample.

This clone was detected only a few times. Its cognate antigen has yet to be identified. No much larger clone exists at a distance of one base, and base qualities are not known. A distance of 17 bases separates the germline ends of V and J, which lose 8 bases and 6 bases respectively. Spanning cysteine to phenylalanine, the CDR3 consists of 15 amino acids. Only CDR3 DNA remains: 45 bases, in frame from the first base. CDR1 LGHDT and CDR2 YNNKEL were looked up in the germline V gene (reference sequence). The sequence is built from TRBV3-1 (or the pseudogene TRBV3-2) and TRBJ1-6; TRBD1 is possibly the D segment (6 matching bases). Input material: peripheral blood. The receptor's source is a woman aged 70-85 years with COVID-19, enrolled during active disease. In nucleotides, the sequence is TGTGCCAGCTCCAGTGGCAGGGGTTTTAATTCACCCCTCCACTTT. Translated, this is CASSSGRGFNSPLHF.